Shown below are 28 T cell receptor beta chains from a single sample sequenced in a study of blood T cell repertoires in COVID-19. Method: immunoSEQ multiplex PCR; TCRdb's copy keeps in-frame clones and lacks some. The sample has over 600,000 clones, about 87% seen once. The specimen sequenced was peripheral blood. These receptors all come from a woman aged 18-35 years with acute or convalescent COVID-19.

V usage is TRBV27 and J usage is TRBJ1-4; D uncertain. V lost 3 bases and J 7 bases, leaving 12 bases between the germline ends. This CDR3 comprises 14 residues. The germline V gene encodes CDR1 MNHEY and CDR2 SMNVEV (reference sequence). The CDR3 sequence is CASSLPGVGEKLFF. In nucleotides, the CDR3 is TGTGCCAGCAGTTTGCCCGGGGTGGGTGAAAAACTGTTTTTT.

The genes are TRBV9 and TRBJ2-2; tentative D call: TRBD2 (7 bases). Germline V gene lookup returns CDR1 SGDLS and CDR2 YYNGEE. This CDR3 spans 16 amino acids. V dropped 4 bases and J dropped 1 base, with 14 bases sitting between them. CDR3 amino acids: CASSWGGFRNTGELFF. CDR3 bases: TGTGCCAGCAGCTGGGGGGGCTTTCGGAACACCGGGGAGCTGTTTTTT.

V is TRBV19 and J is TRBJ2-2; TRBD1 matches 9 bases. Germline-derived CDR1 and CDR2 are LNHDA and SQIVND (reference sequence). CDR3 size: 15 residues. V was pared by 10 bases and J by 7 bases, with 13 bases of the junction left unmatched. This CDR3 is CATQTGGAFIGELFF. The CDR3 DNA sequence: TGTGCCACCCAAACAGGGGGCGCATTTATCGGGGAGCTGTTTTTT.

This clone has a single count. The CDR3 loop is CASSMATNNYGYTF. The CDR3 DNA reads TGTGCCAGTAGTATGGCAACGAACAACTATGGCTACACCTTC. The genes are TRBV19 and TRBJ1-2; D unclear. Trimming took off 3 bases at V and 2 bases at J, with 10 bases between the two ends. The germline V gene encodes CDR1 LNHDA and CDR2 SQIVND (reference sequence). There are 14 residues in the CDR3.

V and J are TRBV19 and TRBJ1-4, with no clear D. CDR1 LNHDA and CDR2 SQIVND come from the germline V gene (reference sequence). Trimming took off 6 bases at V and 4 bases at J, with 18 bases between the two ends. The CDR3 consists of 16 residues. The CDR3 is CASSLLLGSLNEKLFF. The CDR3 DNA is TGTGCCAGTAGCCTGCTGCTGGGCAGTCTTAATGAAAAACTGTTTTTT.

This clone was detected only a few times. This sequence joins TRBV5-7 and TRBJ1-4; perhaps TRBD1 as D (5 bases). TRBV5-7 qualifies as an ORF whose function is uncertain. The V and J ends lost 5 bases and 0 bases respectively, with 20 bases between them. CDR3 size: 18 residues. Here the CDR3 reads CASSTGHPRWSTNEKLFF. As DNA, the CDR3 is TGTGCCAGCAGTACAGGACACCCAAGGTGGTCAACTAATGAAAAACTGTTTTTT.

This clone occurred once. The V and J genes are TRBV27 and TRBJ2-2; 14 bases match TRBD2. V lost 1 base, J lost 0 bases, and 4 bases stayed unmatched. The germline CDR1 and CDR2 sequences are MNHEY and SMNVEV (reference sequence). The CDR3 contains 19 residues. CDR3 nucleotide sequence: TGTGCCAGCAGTTTATGGGGACTAGCGGGGGTAACGAACACCGGGGAGCTGTTTTTT. Its protein product is CASSLWGLAGVTNTGELFF.

The chain employs TRBV10-2 and TRBJ2-3; unclear D gene. The CDR3 has 14 residues. Trimming removed 6 bases from V and 0 bases from J, with 10 bases in between. Germline V gene sequence: CDR1 WSHSY, CDR2 SAAADI. The CDR3 sequence is CASSFTSSTDTQYF. The CDR3 coding sequence is TGCGCCAGCAGCTTTACATCTAGCACAGATACGCAGTATTTT.

This clone was counted only a few times. CDR3 residues: CASSQDRGGSSYNEQFF. CDR3 nucleotide sequence: TGCGCCAGCAGCCAAGATAGGGGCGGAAGCTCCTACAATGAGCAGTTCTTC. The chain uses TRBV4-1 and TRBJ2-1; possible D gene TRBD1, 5 bases. The V and J ends lost 0 bases and 0 bases respectively, with 12 bases between them. The CDR3 contains 17 residues. From germline, CDR1 is MGHRA and CDR2 YSYEKL.

This chain connects TRBV6-2 or TRBV6-3 to TRBJ2-4; possible D gene TRBD1, 6 bases. The CDR3 has 17 residues. V lost 0 bases, J lost 1 base, and 13 bases lay in between. The V gene's germline CDR1 is MNHEY and CDR2 SVGEGT. The DNA for the CDR3 is TGTGCCAGCAGTTACTCGACAGGCAGGTGGGCCAAAAACATTCAGTACTTC. Encoded protein: CASSYSTGRWAKNIQYF.

This clone was observed a single time. V and J are TRBV6-1 and TRBJ1-2; D remains unclear. Trimming pared 2 bases from V and 0 bases from J, leaving 10 bases between. The CDR3 loop spans 15 amino acids. Germline V lookup: CDR1 MNHNS, CDR2 SASEGT. As DNA, the CDR3 is TGTGCCAGCAGTGAAACGGCGGGCACTAACTATGGCTACACCTTC. It yields the protein CASSETAGTNYGYTF.

This chain joins TRBV27 and TRBJ2-7, with 7 bases aligning to TRBD2. V dropped 5 bases and J dropped 1; count of bases not matched to a gene: 2. The CDR3 consists of 13 residues. Germline lookup yields CDR1 MNHEY and CDR2 SMNVEV (reference sequence). The CDR3 loop reads CASSRRESYEQYF. The CDR3 bases are TGTGCCAGCAGTAGGCGGGAGTCCTACGAGCAGTACTTC.

The V and J genes are TRBV9 and TRBJ1-1; tentative D call: TRBD1 (6 bases). This CDR3 is built from 15 residues. The germline V gene has CDR1 SGDLS and CDR2 YYNGEE. Trimming removed 4 bases from V and 4 bases from J, with 17 bases in between. CDR3 residues: CASSTQGAMSTEAFF. CDR3 coding DNA: TGTGCCAGCAGCACACAGGGTGCGATGAGCACTGAAGCTTTCTTT.

V gene TRBV6-1 combines with J gene TRBJ2-7, with TRBD2 matching 7 bases. J was trimmed by 0 bases and V by 3 bases; bases with no gene match: 8. Looked up from germline, CDR1 is MNHNS and CDR2 is SASEGT. This CDR3 region has 16 residues. CDR3 protein: CASSEVGGYSSYEQYF. The DNA of the CDR3 is TGTGCCAGCAGTGAGGTGGGAGGGTACAGCTCCTACGAGCAGTACTTC.

This clone has a single count. The chain links TRBV11-2 to TRBJ2-3; 9 positions match TRBD2. Germline lookup yields CDR1 SGHAT and CDR2 FQNNGV. V lost 5 bases to trimming and J lost 2 bases; unmatched junction nucleotides: 8. CDR3 length: 16 residues. The CDR3: CASSLLSGGLTDTQYF. CDR3 DNA sequence: TGTGCCAGCAGCCTACTAAGCGGGGGGCTCACAGATACGCAGTATTTT.

The rearrangement joins TRBV7-9 to TRBJ1-1; D is unclear. The CDR3 extends over 15 amino acids. With 1 base removed from V and 2 bases from J, the gap between germline ends came to 11 bases. CDR1 and CDR2 (germline): SEHNR, FQNEAQ (reference sequence). CDR3 DNA: TGTGCCAGCAGCTTAGGTATGGAGAGAAACACTGAAGCTTTCTTT. Protein sequence: CASSLGMERNTEAFF.

This chain connects TRBV30 to TRBJ1-1; perhaps TRBD1 as D (6 bases). The CDR3 runs 13 residues. Germline V gives CDR1 GTSNPN, CDR2 SVGIG (reference sequence). The V end lost 1 base, the J end lost 5 bases, and 11 bases lay between the germline ends. CDR3 protein: CAWSGRGGTEAFF. The CDR3 DNA is TGTGCCTGGAGTGGTAGGGGGGGGACTGAAGCTTTCTTT.

The V call is TRBV4-3, the J call TRBJ2-1, with 7 bases that match TRBD1. V lost 0 bases and J lost 1; bases outside the gene matches: 12. There are 19 residues in the CDR3. Germline loops: CDR1 LGHNA, CDR2 YSLEER. Here the CDR3 DNA reads TGCGCCAGCAGCCAAGACCCTCACGACAGGGTATTTTCCTACAATGAGCAGTTCTTC. As protein: CASSQDPHDRVFSYNEQFF.

The CDR3 region is CASSIQRGNQPQHF. Here the CDR3 DNA reads TGTGCCAGTAGTATCCAGAGGGGCAATCAGCCCCAGCATTTT. The rearrangement uses TRBV19 and TRBJ1-5; no clear D gene. In germline, CDR1 is LNHDA, CDR2 SQIVND (reference sequence). Trimming took 3 bases from V and 2 from J, leaving 8 bases between them. The CDR3 contains 14 residues.

The rearrangement joins TRBV2 to TRBJ1-2, with 9 positions matching TRBD1. Per the germline V gene, CDR1 is SNHLY and CDR2 is FYNNEI. V lost 5 bases, J lost 3 bases, and 31 bases stayed unmatched. The CDR3 spans 23 residues. CDR3 protein: CASSNRDRVDPAMGSRFDYGYTF. In DNA form, the CDR3 reads TGTGCCAGCAGTAACCGGGACAGGGTTGACCCCGCGATGGGTAGCCGGTTTGACTATGGCTACACCTTC.

The rearrangement uses TRBV18 and TRBJ1-3; 10 nucleotides line up with TRBD1. This CDR3 region has 14 residues. With 5 bases clipped from V and 6 bases from J, the junction kept 4 bases outside the gene matches. Germline V gene sequence: CDR1 KGHSH, CDR2 LQKENI. The CDR3 is CASSAGTGANTIYF. The DNA for the CDR3 is TGTGCCAGCTCAGCAGGGACAGGGGCAAACACCATATATTTT.

The chain uses TRBV29-1 and TRBJ1-2, with D possibly TRBD1 on 5 matching bases. Germline V gives CDR1 SQVTM, CDR2 ANQGSEA. V dropped 5 bases and J dropped 5 bases, with 15 bases sitting between them. This CDR3 has 13 amino acids. The CDR3 region is CSVHTTEIYGYTF. The CDR3 DNA follows: TGCAGCGTTCATACGACAGAAATTTATGGCTACACCTTC.

V and J are TRBV4-3 and TRBJ2-7, with 7 bases matching TRBD2. V shed 0 bases, J shed 4 bases, and the junction held 6 bases outside the gene matches. From germline, CDR1 is LGHNA and CDR2 YSLEER. The CDR3 is made up of 15 amino acids. CDR3 coding DNA: TGCGCCAGCAGCCAAGAGAAGGGAGGGGCGTACGAGCAGTACTTC. Translated: CASSQEKGGAYEQYF.

This clone was recorded a few times. V and J are TRBV6-5 and TRBJ1-2, with 8 bases matching TRBD1. Trimming took 2 bases from V and 8 from J; bases not matched to a gene: 4. Germline CDR1 reads MNHEY; CDR2 reads SVGAGI. The CDR3 is 13 residues long. CDR3 bases: TGTGCCAGCAGTTACGACACAGGGGGGGGCTACACCTTC. Its protein product is CASSYDTGGGYTF.

The gene calls are TRBV9 and TRBJ1-4; possible D gene TRBD1, 5 bases. The CDR3 is 15 amino acids. Germline V gene data show CDR1 as SGDLS and CDR2 as YYNGEE. V was clipped by 4 bases and J by 2 bases, with 12 bases between them. The CDR3 reads CASSPWGKTNEKLFF. CDR3 bases: TGTGCCAGCAGCCCCTGGGGCAAGACTAATGAAAAACTGTTTTTT.

The V gene is TRBV6-2 or TRBV6-3, the J gene TRBJ1-1, with D possibly matching TRBD1 (5 bases). This CDR3 region has 14 residues. V was cut by 3 bases and J by 7 bases, with 15 bases left in between. Looked up from germline, CDR1 is MNHEY and CDR2 is SVGEGT. CDR3 protein: CASSYKKRQFEAFF. The DNA of the CDR3 is TGTGCCAGCAGTTATAAAAAGAGACAGTTTGAAGCTTTCTTT.

This clone has only one observation. The J gene is TRBJ1-6, the V gene TRBV18; D uncertain. The germline V and J ends were trimmed by 0 bases and 14 bases, with 14 bases remaining between them. There are 14 residues in the CDR3. From germline, CDR1 is KGHSH and CDR2 LQKENI. CDR3: CASSPPDIMSALHF. The CDR3 DNA reads TGTGCCAGCTCACCACCCGACATAATGTCGGCCCTCCACTTT.

V gene TRBV4-3 combines with J gene TRBJ2-6; 12 bases are shared with TRBD2. The CDR3 spans 16 residues. V shed 6 bases and J 12 bases; nucleotides not matched to a gene: 12. Looked up from germline, CDR1 is LGHNA and CDR2 is YSLEER. The CDR3: CASSRTGTSGLSVLTF. The CDR3, as DNA: TGCGCCAGCAGTCGTACCGGGACTAGCGGGCTTAGCGTCCTGACTTTC.